This is a list of T cell receptor beta chains from one sample in a study of breast tumors, draining lymph nodes, adjacent tissues. TCRdb re-analysed the multiplex PCR reads in MiXCR, keeping a single row per CDR3 protein. The profile shows about 100,000 distinct CDR3 sequences, around 20% of them singletons. The source material was axillary lymph node tissue. The receptor set was obtained from a female donor with breast cancer. Some clones in this sample may be carry-over from other donors' samples. CDR3s include the opening cysteine and the closing phenylalanine or tryptophan. D genes are given only for firm matches. Clone size is given for some rows only: seen once, a few or many times, or a class if the clone is expanded.

V gene	J gene	clone size	D gene	CDR3 protein	CDR3 DNA
TRBV6-1	TRBJ1-4	-	TRBD1	CTSRWTGTEKLFF	TGTACCAGCAGGTGGACAGGGACCGAAAAACTGTTTTTT
TRBV20-1	TRBJ2-7	many	TRBD1	CSAYRDRAYEQYF	TGCAGTGCTTACCGGGACAGAGCCTACGAGCAGTACTTC
TRBV7-6	TRBJ2-1	many	TRBD2	CASSLVSSGGYNEQFF	TGTGCCAGCAGCTTAGTCTCTAGCGGGGGTTACAATGAGCAGTTCTTC
TRBV9	TRBJ2-2	many	-	CASSVGFEGAGLFF	TGTGCCAGCAGCGTAGGTTTTGAAGGGGCAGGGCTGTTTTTT
TRBV29-1	TRBJ2-5	many	-	CSGDSSGETQYF	TGCAGCGGAGACAGCTCCGGCGAGACCCAGTACTTC
TRBV12-2	TRBJ1-2	few	-	CASSGGYTF	TGTGCAAGTTCGGGTGGCTACACCTTC
TRBV12-3/TRBV12-4	TRBJ1-5	many	-	CASSATGINNQPQHF	TGTGCCAGCAGCGCAACCGGGATAAACAATCAGCCCCAGCATTTT
TRBV5-6	TRBJ2-3	-	TRBD2	CASRSGLAGRGTDTQYF	TGTGCCAGCAGGTCGGGACTAGCGGGGCGGGGCACAGATACGCAGTATTTT
TRBV28	TRBJ2-3	-	-	CASRGGGRGTDTQCF	TGTGCCAGCAGGGGGGGAGGCAGGGGCACAGATACGCAGTGTTTT
TRBV7-9	TRBJ2-7	many	TRBD1	CASSPGTGNYEQYF	TGTGCCAGCAGCCCCGGGACAGGGAACTACGAGCAGTACTTC
TRBV20-1	TRBJ1-1	few	-	CSARRPLGEEAFF	TGCAGTGCTCGTCGGCCCCTGGGTGAAGAAGCTTTCTTT
TRBV7-6	TRBJ1-2	many	-	CASSLDGSPTGGYTF	TGTGCCAGCAGCTTAGACGGGAGCCCAACGGGTGGCTACACCTTC
TRBV28	TRBJ1-6	many	-	CAGQQGNSPLHF	TGTGCCGGACAACAGGGTAATTCACCCCTCCACTTT
TRBV30	TRBJ2-7	many	TRBD1	CAWSATGTGTYEQYF	TGTGCCTGGAGTGCAACAGGGACAGGGACCTACGAGCAGTACTTC
TRBV6-5	TRBJ1-2	many	-	CASSRRGSQTNYGYTF	TGTGCCAGCAGTCGGCGGGGCTCGCAAACTAACTATGGCTACACCTTC
TRBV3-1	TRBJ1-4	-	-	CASSLRGSREKLFF	TGTGCCAGCAGCCTCAGGGGTTCGCGGGAAAAACTGTTTTTT
TRBV4-1	TRBJ1-4	many	TRBD1	CASSHSGTGDEKLFF	TGCGCCAGCAGCCATTCCGGGACAGGGGATGAAAAACTGTTTTTT
TRBV24-1	TRBJ2-1	many	-	CATSDASGNNNEQFF	TGTGCCACCAGTGACGCCAGCGGAAATAACAATGAGCAGTTCTTC
TRBV5-4	TRBJ2-7	many	TRBD1	CASSLAGTGANEQYF	TGTGCCAGCAGCTTGGCCGGGACAGGGGCAAACGAGCAGTACTTC
TRBV6-6	TRBJ2-3	few	TRBD2	CASSYAGTSGFTDTQYF	TGTGCCAGCAGTTACGCCGGGACTAGCGGGTTCACAGATACGCAGTATTTT
TRBV7-9	TRBJ2-2	-	-	CASSPRGSTGELFF	TGTGCCAGCAGCCCCCGCGGGTCCACCGGGGAGCTGTTTTTT
TRBV5-5	TRBJ1-2	many	TRBD1	CASSGTGLGWDYGYTF	TGTGCCAGCTCCGGGACAGGGCTCGGTTGGGACTATGGCTACACCTTC
TRBV11-2	TRBJ2-7	many	-	CASSLYGLDITYEQYF	TGTGCCAGCAGCCTTTACGGATTGGACATAACCTACGAGCAGTACTTC
TRBV2	TRBJ2-2	-	-	CASRQTARAGELFF	TGTGCCAGCAGACAGACAGCCCGGGCCGGTGAGCTGTTTTTT
TRBV11-2	TRBJ2-7	many	TRBD1	CASSSSIGTGREQYF	TGTGCCAGCAGCTCCTCCATTGGGACAGGACGGGAGCAGTACTTC
TRBV5-6	TRBJ2-5	few	-	CASSLMRGGPHQETQYF	TGTGCCAGCAGCTTAATGAGGGGGGGCCCACACCAAGAGACCCAGTACTTC
TRBV2	TRBJ2-7	many	TRBD1	CASSRQGIHEQYF	TGTGCCAGCAGTAGACAGGGCATCCACGAGCAGTACTTC
TRBV6-1	TRBJ2-2	many	-	CASSPGQWAGELFF	TGTGCCAGCAGTCCAGGACAATGGGCCGGGGAGCTGTTTTTT
TRBV2	TRBJ1-4	many	TRBD1	CASSTSGQGGGKLFF	TGTGCCAGCAGTACCTCGGGACAGGGGGGAGGAAAACTGTTTTTT
TRBV28	TRBJ1-2	-	-	CASSFGGGSWAYGYTF	TGTGCCAGCAGTTTTGGGGGAGGGAGTTGGGCCTATGGCTACACCTTC
TRBV5-1	TRBJ2-7	many	TRBD2	CASSTLAGPSYEQYF	TGCGCCAGCAGCACACTAGCGGGGCCTTCCTACGAGCAGTACTTC
TRBV9	TRBJ2-7	many	TRBD2	CASSHGLEGYEQYF	TGTGCCAGCAGCCACGGACTAGAAGGCTACGAGCAGTACTTC
TRBV28	TRBJ1-2	few	-	CASSLRTTHYGYTF	TGTGCCAGCAGTTTACGGACGACCCACTATGGCTACACCTTC
TRBV7-3	TRBJ2-1	many	TRBD2	CASSYSGGAAEQFF	TGTGCCAGCAGCTATAGCGGGGGGGCCGCTGAGCAGTTCTTC
TRBV18	TRBJ2-3	-	TRBD2	CASSPRPLAGGDTQYF	TGTGCCAGCTCACCACGACCGCTAGCGGGCGGGGATACGCAGTATTTT
TRBV20-1	TRBJ1-2	many	-	CSALNQDSYGYTF	TGCAGTGCTCTGAACCAGGACAGCTATGGCTACACCTTC
TRBV6-5	TRBJ2-1	many	TRBD2	CASSYTLTSGDDNEQFF	TGTGCCAGCAGTTATACCCTAACTAGCGGGGATGACAATGAGCAGTTCTTC
TRBV20-1	TRBJ1-2	many	-	CSASRPRAGHYGYTF	TGCAGTGCTAGCCGCCCGAGGGCAGGACACTATGGCTACACCTTC
TRBV15	TRBJ1-2	many	TRBD1	CATSRAGTGVSGYTF	TGTGCCACCAGCAGAGCCGGGACAGGGGTTTCTGGCTACACCTTC
TRBV24-1	TRBJ2-7	many	-	CATSAGGKQYF	TGTGCCACCAGTGCCGGGGGCAAGCAGTACTTC
TRBV7-2	TRBJ1-2	many	TRBD1	CASSTHGTGNYGYTF	TGTGCCAGCAGCACGCATGGGACAGGCAACTATGGCTACACCTTC
TRBV30	TRBJ2-2	few	TRBD2	CAWTSGRVSSTGELFF	TGTGCCTGGACTAGCGGGAGGGTTTCGAGCACCGGGGAGCTGTTTTTT